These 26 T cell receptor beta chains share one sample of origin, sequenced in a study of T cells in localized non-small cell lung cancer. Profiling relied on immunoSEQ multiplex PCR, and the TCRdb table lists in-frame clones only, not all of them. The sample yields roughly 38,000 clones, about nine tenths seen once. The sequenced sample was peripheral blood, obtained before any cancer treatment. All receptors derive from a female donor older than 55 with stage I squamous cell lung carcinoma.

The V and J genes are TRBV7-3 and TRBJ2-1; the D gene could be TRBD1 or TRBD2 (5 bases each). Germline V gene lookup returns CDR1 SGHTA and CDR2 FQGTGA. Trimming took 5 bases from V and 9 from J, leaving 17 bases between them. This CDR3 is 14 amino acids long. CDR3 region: CASSGVGTVGEQFF. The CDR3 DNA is TGTGCCAGCAGCGGTGTGGGGACCGTCGGTGAGCAGTTCTTC.

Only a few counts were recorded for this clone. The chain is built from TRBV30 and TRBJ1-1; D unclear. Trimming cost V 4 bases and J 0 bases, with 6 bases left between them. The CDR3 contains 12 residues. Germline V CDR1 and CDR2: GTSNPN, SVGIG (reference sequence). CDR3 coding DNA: TGTGCCTGGAACCTCATGAACACTGAAGCTTTCTTT. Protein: CAWNLMNTEAFF.

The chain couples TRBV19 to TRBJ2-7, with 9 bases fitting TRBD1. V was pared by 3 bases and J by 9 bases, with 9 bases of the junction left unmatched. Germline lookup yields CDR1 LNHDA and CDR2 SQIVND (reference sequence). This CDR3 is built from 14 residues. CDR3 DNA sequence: TGTGCCAGTAGTATGGGGACAGGGACCCCGGGGCAGTACTTC. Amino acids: CASSMGTGTPGQYF.

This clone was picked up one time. The CDR3 loop is CASSGIQGPGANVLTF. CDR3 nucleotide sequence: TGTGCCAGTAGTGGGATACAGGGACCTGGGGCCAACGTCCTGACTTTC. The chain couples TRBV19 to TRBJ2-6, with D perhaps TRBD1 (6 bases). Germline loops: CDR1 LNHDA, CDR2 SQIVND (reference sequence). This CDR3 is built from 16 residues. Trimming took 5 bases from V and 2 from J, leaving 13 bases between them.

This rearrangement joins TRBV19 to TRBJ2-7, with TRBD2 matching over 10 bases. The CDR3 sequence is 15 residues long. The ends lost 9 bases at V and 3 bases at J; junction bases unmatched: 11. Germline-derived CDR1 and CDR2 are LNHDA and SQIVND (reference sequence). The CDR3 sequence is CASSGDLAGDYEQYF. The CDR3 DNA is TGTGCCAGCTCGGGGGACCTAGCGGGAGACTACGAGCAGTACTTC.

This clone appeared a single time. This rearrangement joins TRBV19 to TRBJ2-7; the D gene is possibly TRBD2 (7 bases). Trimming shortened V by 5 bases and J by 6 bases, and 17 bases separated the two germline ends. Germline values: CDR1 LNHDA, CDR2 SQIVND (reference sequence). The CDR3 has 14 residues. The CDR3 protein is CASSAGAGAREQYF. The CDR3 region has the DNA TGTGCCAGTAGTGCAGGGGCGGGAGCCCGCGAGCAGTACTTC.

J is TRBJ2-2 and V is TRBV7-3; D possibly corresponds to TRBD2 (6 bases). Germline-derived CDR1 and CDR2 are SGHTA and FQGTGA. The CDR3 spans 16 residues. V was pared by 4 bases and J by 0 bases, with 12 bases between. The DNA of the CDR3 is TGTGCCAGCAGCTCGGGAGCGCCCGCGAACACCGGGGAGCTGTTTTTT. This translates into CASSSGAPANTGELFF.

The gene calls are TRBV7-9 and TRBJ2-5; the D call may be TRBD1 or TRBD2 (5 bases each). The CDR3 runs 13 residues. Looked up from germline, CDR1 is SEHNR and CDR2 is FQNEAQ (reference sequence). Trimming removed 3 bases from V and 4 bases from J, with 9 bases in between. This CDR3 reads CASSLGPRETQYF. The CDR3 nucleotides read TGTGCCAGCAGCTTGGGACCCCGAGAGACCCAGTACTTC. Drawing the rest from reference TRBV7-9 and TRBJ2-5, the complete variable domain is DTGVSQNPRHKITKRGQNVTFRCDPISEHNRLYWYRQTLGQGPEFLTYFQNEAQLEKSRLLSDRFSAERPKGSFSTLEIQRTEQGDSAMYLCASSLGPRETQYFGPGTRLLVL.

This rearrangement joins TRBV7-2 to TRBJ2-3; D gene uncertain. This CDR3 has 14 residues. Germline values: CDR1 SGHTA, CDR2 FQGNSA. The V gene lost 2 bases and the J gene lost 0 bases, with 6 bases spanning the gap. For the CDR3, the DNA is TGTGCCAGCAGCTTATGGGCAAGCACAGATACGCAGTATTTT. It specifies CASSLWASTDTQYF.

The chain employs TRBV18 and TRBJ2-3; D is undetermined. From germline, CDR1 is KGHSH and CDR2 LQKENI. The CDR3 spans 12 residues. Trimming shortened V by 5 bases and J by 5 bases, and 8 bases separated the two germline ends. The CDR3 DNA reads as TGTGCCAGCTCAGCCTCCCGAGATACGCAGTATTTT. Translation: CASSASRDTQYF.

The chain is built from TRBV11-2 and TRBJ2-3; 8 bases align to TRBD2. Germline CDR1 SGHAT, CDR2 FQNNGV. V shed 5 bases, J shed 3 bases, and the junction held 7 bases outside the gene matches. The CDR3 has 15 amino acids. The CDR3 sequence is CASSPSGSGTDTQYF. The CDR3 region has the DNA TGTGCCAGCAGCCCAAGCGGGAGTGGTACAGATACGCAGTATTTT.

In DNA, the CDR3 is TGTGCCAGCAGTTTATGGGCCGGGGGCGCTGAGACCCAGTACTTC. Translated, it gives CASSLWAGGAETQYF. The chain is built from TRBV27 and TRBJ2-5; tentatively, D is TRBD1 or TRBD2 (6 bases each). The CDR3 has 15 amino acids. Looked up from germline, CDR1 is MNHEY and CDR2 is SMNVEV (reference sequence). V lost 1 base and J 5 bases, leaving 14 bases between the germline ends.

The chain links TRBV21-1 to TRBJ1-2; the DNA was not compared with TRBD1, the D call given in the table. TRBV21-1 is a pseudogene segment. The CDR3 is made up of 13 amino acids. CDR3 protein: CASSKGQGHGYTF. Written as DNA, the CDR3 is TGTGCCAGCAGCAAAGGTCAGGGCCACGGCTACACCTTC.

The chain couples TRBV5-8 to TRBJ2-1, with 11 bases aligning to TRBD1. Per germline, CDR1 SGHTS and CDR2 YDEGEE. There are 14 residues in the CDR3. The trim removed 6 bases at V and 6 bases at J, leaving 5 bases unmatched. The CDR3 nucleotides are TGTGCCAGCAACGGACAGGGGGCTCGCAATGAGCAGTTCTTC. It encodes CASNGQGARNEQFF.

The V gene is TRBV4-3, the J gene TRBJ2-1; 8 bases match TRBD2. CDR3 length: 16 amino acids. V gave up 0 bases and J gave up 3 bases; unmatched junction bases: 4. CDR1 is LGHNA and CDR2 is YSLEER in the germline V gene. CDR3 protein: CASSQDGSGSYNEQFF. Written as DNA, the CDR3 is TGCGCCAGCAGCCAAGATGGAAGCGGGAGCTACAATGAGCAGTTCTTC.

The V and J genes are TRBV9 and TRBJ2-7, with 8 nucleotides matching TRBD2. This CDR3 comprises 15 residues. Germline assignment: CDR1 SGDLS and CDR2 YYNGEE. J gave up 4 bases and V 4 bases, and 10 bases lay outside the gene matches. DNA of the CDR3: TGTGCCAGCAGCCTCAACCCGACTAGCGCGTACGAGCAGTACTTC. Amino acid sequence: CASSLNPTSAYEQYF.

The CDR3 sequence: CATSRPGVPGGNTIYF. The CDR3 DNA sequence: TGTGCCACCAGCAGACCCGGGGTCCCGGGCGGAAACACCATATATTTT. J is TRBJ1-3 and V is TRBV15; D remains unclear. Germline CDR1 is LNHNV and CDR2 is YYDKDF (reference sequence). The CDR3 is 16 amino acids. Deletions cut 2 bases from V and 4 bases from J, with 15 bases between.

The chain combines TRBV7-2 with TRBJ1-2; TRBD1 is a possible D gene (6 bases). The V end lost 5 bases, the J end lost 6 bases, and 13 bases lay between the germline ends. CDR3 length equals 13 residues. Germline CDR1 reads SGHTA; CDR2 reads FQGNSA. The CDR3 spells CASSLQGWNGYTF. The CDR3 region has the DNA TGTGCCAGCAGCCTACAGGGTTGGAATGGCTACACCTTC.

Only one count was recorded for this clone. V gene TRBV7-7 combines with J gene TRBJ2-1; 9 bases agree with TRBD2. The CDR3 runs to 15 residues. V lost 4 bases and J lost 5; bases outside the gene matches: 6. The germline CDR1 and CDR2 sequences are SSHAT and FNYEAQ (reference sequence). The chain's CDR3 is CASSSAGGGNNEQFF. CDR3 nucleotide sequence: TGTGCCAGCAGCTCAGCGGGAGGAGGGAACAATGAGCAGTTCTTC.

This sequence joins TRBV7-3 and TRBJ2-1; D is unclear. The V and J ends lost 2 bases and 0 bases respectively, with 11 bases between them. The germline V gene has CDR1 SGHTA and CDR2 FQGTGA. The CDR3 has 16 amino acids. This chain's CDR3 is CASSLVPGSSYNEQFF. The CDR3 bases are TGTGCCAGCAGCTTAGTCCCCGGAAGCTCCTACAATGAGCAGTTCTTC. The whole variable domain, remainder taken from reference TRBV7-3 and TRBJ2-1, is GAGVSQTPSNKVTEKGKYVELRCDPISGHTALYWYRQSLGQGPEFLIYFQGTGAADDSGLPNDRFFAVRPEGSVSTLKIQRTERGDSAVYLCASSLVPGSSYNEQFFGPGTRLTVL.

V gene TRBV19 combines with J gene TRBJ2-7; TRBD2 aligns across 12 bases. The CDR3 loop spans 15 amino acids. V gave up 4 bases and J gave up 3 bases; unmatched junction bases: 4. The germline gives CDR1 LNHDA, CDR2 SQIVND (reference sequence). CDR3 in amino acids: CASSTLAGGGYEQYF. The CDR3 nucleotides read TGTGCCAGTAGTACACTAGCGGGAGGTGGCTACGAGCAGTACTTC.

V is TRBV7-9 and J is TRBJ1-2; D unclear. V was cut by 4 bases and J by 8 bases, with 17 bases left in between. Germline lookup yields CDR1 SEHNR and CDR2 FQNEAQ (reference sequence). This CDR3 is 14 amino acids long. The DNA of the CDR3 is TGTGCCAGCAGCTCGGGCCTCCGTTTAGGCGGCTACACCTTC. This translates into CASSSGLRLGGYTF.

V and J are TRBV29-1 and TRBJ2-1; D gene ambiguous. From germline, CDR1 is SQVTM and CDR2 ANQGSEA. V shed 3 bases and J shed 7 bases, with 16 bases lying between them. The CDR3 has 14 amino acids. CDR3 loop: CSVDGGVGKNEQFF. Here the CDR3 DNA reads TGCAGCGTTGACGGTGGAGTTGGCAAGAATGAGCAGTTCTTC.

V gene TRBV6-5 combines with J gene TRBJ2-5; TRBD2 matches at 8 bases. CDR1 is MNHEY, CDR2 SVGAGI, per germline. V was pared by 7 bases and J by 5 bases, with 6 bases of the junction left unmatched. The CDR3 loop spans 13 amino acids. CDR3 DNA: TGTGCCAGCACAACGGGGGGGTCGGAGACCCAGTACTTC. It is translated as CASTTGGSETQYF.

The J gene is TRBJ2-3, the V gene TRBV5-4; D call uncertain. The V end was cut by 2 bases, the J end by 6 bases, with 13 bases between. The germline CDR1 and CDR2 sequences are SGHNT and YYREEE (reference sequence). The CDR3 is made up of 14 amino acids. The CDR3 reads CASSFGLALDTQYF. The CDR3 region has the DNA TGTGCCAGCAGCTTCGGCTTAGCCCTCGATACGCAGTATTTT.

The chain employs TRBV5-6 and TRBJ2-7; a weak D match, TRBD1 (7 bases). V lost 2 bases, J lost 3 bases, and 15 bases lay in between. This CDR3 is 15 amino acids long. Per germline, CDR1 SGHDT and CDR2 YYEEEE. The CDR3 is CASSFRRDRHYEQYF. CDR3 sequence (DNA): TGTGCCAGCAGCTTCCGGAGGGACAGACACTACGAGCAGTACTTC.